This T cell receptor beta chain was documented in a study of OX40 agonist ivuxolimab in advanced cancers. Study-wide context: The group had a mean age of around 60 years, ranged from 23 to 79, and was around 82% male.

This clone was recorded once. The target antigen is unknown. Clones were sequenced by immunoSEQ multiplex PCR, and TCRdb holds only the in-frame ones, with some missing. This sample has about 48,000 clones, with approximately 83% found just once. Trimming took off 6 bases at V and 0 bases at J, with 11 bases between the two ends. This CDR3 contains 15 residues. Germline CDR1 and CDR2: LNHDA and SQIVND (reference sequence). Overall study results and limits: The work left the antigen specificity of expanded peripheral T cells undetermined.

This clonotype was obtained from an adult with an advanced solid tumor such as melanoma, head and neck, liver or kidney cancer. The chain recombines TRBV19 with TRBJ2-2; D uncertain. The sample consisted of CD4+ or CD8+ T cells sorted from blood, taken in a trial of the OX40 agonist ivuxolimab. CDR3 region: CASRYSVTNTGELFF. Here the CDR3 DNA reads TGTGCCAGTAGATATTCCGTAACGAACACCGGGGAGCTGTTTTTT.